Sequencing of this T cell receptor beta chain was carried out in a study of regulatory T cells in long-lasting Graves disease. Study observations and caveats: The sample size was small, and this may have reduced accuracy.

For TCR beta, libraries came from iRepertoire HTBI primers and Arm-PCR of CDR3 regions. The authors' processing: Roughly 65 TRBV and about 15 TRBJ segments were identified across samples. One entry per CDR3 protein, called by TCRdb with MiXCR from the multiplex PCR reads. The V and J calls were determined by TCRdb, not by the authors. The data show about 470,000 distinct CDR3 sequences, about 17% seen once. Stated time point: newly diagnosed GD, antithyroid drugs for less than 3 months. Construction of the TCR library relied on RNA isolated from PBMCs. This clonotype has at least ten counts. Its specificity is not known. Germline V CDR1 and CDR2: SGHDT, YYEEEE. The V and J ends lost 1 base and 6 bases respectively, with 9 bases between them. The CDR3 spans 13 residues. This same sample was also part of a study on T cells in Graves' hyperthyroidism and ophthalmopathy.

This chain uses TRBV5-6 with TRBJ2-3; D is unclear. The sequence came from a man aged 40-55 years with Graves disease. The sequences come from peripheral blood mononuclear cells (PBMCs), collected at new diagnosis, from a patient treated with antithyroid drugs. The CDR3 protein is CASSLSLRDTQYF. The CDR3 nucleotides read TGTGCCAGCAGCTTGTCACTCCGGGATACGCAGTATTTT.